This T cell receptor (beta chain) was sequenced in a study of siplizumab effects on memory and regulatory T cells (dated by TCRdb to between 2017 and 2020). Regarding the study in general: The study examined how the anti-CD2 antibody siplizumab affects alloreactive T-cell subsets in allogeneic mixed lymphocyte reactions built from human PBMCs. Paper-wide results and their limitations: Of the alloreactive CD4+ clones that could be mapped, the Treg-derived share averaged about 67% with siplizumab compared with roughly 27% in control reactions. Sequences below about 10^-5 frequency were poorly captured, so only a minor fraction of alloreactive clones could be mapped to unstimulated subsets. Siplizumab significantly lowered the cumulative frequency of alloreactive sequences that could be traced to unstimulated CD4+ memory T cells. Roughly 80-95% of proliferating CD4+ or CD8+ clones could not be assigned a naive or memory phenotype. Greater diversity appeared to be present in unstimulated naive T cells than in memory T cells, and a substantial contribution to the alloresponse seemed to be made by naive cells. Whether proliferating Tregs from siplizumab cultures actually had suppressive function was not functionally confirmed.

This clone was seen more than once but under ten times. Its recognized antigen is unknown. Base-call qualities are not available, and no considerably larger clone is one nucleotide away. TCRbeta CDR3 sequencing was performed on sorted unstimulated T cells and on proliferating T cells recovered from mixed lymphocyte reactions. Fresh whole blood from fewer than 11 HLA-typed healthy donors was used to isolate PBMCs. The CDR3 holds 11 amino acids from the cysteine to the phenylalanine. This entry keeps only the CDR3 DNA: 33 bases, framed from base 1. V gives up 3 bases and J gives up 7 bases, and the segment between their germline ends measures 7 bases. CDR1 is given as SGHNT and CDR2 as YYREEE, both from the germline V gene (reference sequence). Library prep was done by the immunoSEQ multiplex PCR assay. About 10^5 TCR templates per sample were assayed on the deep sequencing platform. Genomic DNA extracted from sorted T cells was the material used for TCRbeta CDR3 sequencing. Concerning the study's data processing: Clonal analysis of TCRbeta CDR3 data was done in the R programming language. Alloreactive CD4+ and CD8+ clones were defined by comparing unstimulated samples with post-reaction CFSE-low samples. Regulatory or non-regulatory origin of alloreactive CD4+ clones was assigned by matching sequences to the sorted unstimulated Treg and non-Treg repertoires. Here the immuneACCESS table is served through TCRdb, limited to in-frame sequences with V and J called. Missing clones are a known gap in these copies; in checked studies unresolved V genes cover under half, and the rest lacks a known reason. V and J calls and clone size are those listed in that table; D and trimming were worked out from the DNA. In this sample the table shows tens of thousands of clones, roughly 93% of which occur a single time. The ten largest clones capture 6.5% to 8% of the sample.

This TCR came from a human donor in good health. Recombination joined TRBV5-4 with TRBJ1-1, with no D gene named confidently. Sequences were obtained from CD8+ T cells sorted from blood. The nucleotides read TGTGCCAGCAGCTCGGGTGTTGAAGCTTTCTTT. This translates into CASSSGVEAFF.